Below, one TCR beta chain is given with its context. V was clipped by 2 bases and J by 6 bases, with 13 bases between them. This CDR3 is built from 13 residues. Looked up from germline, CDR1 is GTSNPN and CDR2 is SVGIG (reference sequence). This sample was taken from a study of blood T cell repertoires in COVID-19. Study information: The samples span acute and convalescent COVID-19 from the United States, Italy and Spain. Sample material is recorded as cDNA or gDNA derived from T cells, B-cell-depleted T cells, or PBMCs.

In the authors' workflow: Nucleated cell number was recorded as an estimate derived from reference gene primer amplification. Clones were read by immunoSEQ multiplex PCR, and TCRdb kept only the in-frame ones, dropping some. D and trimming come from the DNA, and the V and J calls and clone size come from that table. The repertoire holds some 64,000 clones, with 88% as singletons. The chain is built from TRBV30 and TRBJ2-5; D is perhaps TRBD1 (5 bases). Sequencing was carried out using peripheral blood. This receptor was identified in an older man with acute or convalescent COVID-19. For the CDR3, the DNA is TGTGCCTGGAGTCTAACAGGCGTAAAGACCCAGTACTTC. Its translation: CAWSLTGVKTQYF.